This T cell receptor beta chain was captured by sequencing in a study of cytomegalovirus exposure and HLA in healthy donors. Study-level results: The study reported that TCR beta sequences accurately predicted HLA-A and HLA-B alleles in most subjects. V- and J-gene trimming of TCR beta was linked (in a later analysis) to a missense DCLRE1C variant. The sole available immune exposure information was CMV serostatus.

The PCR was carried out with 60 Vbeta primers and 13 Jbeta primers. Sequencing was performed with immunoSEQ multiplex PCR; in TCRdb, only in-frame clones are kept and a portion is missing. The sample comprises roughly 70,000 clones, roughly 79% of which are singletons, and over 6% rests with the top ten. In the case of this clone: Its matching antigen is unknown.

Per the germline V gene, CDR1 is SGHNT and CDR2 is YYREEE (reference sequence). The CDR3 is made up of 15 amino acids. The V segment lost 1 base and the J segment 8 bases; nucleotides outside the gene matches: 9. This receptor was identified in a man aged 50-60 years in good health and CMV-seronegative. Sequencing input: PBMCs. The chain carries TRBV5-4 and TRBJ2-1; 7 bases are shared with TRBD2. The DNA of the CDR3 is TGTGCCAGCAGCTTGTCTTCGGGCGGGAGCGATGAGCAGTTCTTC. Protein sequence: CASSLSSGGSDEQFF.